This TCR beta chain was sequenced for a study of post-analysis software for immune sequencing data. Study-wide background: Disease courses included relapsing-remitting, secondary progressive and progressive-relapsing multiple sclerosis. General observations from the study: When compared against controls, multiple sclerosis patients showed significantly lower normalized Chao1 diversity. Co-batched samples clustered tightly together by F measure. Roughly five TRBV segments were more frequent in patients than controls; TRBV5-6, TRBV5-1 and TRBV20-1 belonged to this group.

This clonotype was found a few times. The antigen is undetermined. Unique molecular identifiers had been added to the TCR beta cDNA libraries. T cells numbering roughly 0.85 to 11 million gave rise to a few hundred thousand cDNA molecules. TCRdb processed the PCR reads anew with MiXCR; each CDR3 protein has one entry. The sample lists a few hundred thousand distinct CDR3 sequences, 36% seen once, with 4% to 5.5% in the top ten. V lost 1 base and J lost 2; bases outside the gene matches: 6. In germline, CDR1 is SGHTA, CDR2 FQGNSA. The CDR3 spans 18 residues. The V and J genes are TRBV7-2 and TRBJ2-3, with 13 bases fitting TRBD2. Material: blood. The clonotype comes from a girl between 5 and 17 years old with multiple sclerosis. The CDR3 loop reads CASSLGLAGGRYTDTQYF. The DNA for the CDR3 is TGTGCCAGCAGCTTAGGACTAGCGGGGGGCCGATACACAGATACGCAGTATTTT.